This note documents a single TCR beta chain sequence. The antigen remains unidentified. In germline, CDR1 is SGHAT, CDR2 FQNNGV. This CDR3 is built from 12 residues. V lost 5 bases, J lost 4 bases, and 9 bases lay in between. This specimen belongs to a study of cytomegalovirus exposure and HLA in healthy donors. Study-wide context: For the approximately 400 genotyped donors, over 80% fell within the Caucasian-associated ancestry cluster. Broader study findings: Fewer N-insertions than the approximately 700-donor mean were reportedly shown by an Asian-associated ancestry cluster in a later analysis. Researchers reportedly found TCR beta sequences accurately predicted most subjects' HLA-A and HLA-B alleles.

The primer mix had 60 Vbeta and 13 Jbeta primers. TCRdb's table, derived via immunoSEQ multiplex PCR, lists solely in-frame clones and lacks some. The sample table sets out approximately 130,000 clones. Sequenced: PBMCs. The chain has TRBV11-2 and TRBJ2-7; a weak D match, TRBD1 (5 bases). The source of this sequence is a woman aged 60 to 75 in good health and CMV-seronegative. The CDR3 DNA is TGTGCCAGCAGCGCAACAGGATACGAGCAGTACTTC. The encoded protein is CASSATGYEQYF. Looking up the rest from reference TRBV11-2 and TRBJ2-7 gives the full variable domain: EAGVAQSPRYKIIEKRQSVAFWCNPISGHATLYWYQQILGQGPKLLIQFQNNGVVDDSQLPKDRFSAERLKGVDSTLKIQPAKLEDSAVYLCASSATGYEQYFGPGTRLTVT.